The 5 T cell receptor beta chains listed next were all sequenced from one sample in a study of cytotoxic CD8 clonotypes in ibrutinib-treated CLL. Produced via immunoSEQ multiplex PCR; TCRdb's table is partial and in-frame only. The sample carries some 200,000 clones, 75% to 85% recorded once. The input for sequencing was PBMCs, taken after 12 months of ibrutinib treatment. The receptors derive from a human donor with chronic lymphocytic leukemia.

There are a few counts of this clone. This chain connects TRBV27 to TRBJ1-1, with D perhaps matching TRBD1 (5 bases). This CDR3 contains 16 residues. Per germline, CDR1 MNHEY and CDR2 SMNVEV (reference sequence). Trimming left V 3 bases short and J 4 bases short, with 18 bases between. CDR3 in amino acids: CASSFSPGGWVTEAFF. CDR3 DNA sequence: TGTGCCAGCAGTTTCTCTCCCGGGGGTTGGGTCACTGAAGCTTTCTTT.

This sequence joins TRBV4-2 and TRBJ2-1, with TRBD2 matching over 11 bases. This CDR3 spans 16 amino acids. Germline values: CDR1 LGHNA, CDR2 YNFKEQ. With V trimmed by 0 bases and J by 8 bases, 6 bases remained unmatched. The CDR3: CASSQDFTSGSYEQFF. CDR3 DNA: TGTGCCAGCAGCCAAGATTTCACTAGCGGGAGTTATGAGCAGTTCTTC.

V gene TRBV5-1 combines with J gene TRBJ2-5; 7 bases are shared with TRBD2. Per germline, CDR1 SGHRS and CDR2 YFSETQ. The CDR3 runs 15 residues. V dropped 6 bases and J dropped 5; count of bases not matched to a gene: 13. The CDR3 DNA follows: TGCGCCAGCACCTCAACCGGCGGAGCGGGGGAGACCCAGTACTTC. It codes for CASTSTGGAGETQYF.

The chain is built from TRBV6-6 and TRBJ2-3; D could derive from TRBD1 or TRBD2 (6 bases each). Trimming cost V 4 bases and J 1 base, with 15 bases left between them. The CDR3 spans 16 residues. The germline V gene encodes CDR1 MNHNY and CDR2 SVGAGI (reference sequence). The CDR3, as DNA: TGTGCCAGCAGTTCGGGAAGGGGGGCCGGCACAGATACGCAGTATTTT. It specifies CASSSGRGAGTDTQYF.

The chain combines TRBV6-5 with TRBJ2-5; possibly TRBD1 for D (6 bases). CDR3 length equals 13 residues. V gave up 6 bases and J gave up 5 bases, with 13 bases separating them. In germline, CDR1 is MNHEY, CDR2 SVGAGI. CDR3 protein: CASRNRATETQYF. CDR3 bases: TGTGCCAGCAGAAACAGGGCAACGGAGACCCAGTACTTC.